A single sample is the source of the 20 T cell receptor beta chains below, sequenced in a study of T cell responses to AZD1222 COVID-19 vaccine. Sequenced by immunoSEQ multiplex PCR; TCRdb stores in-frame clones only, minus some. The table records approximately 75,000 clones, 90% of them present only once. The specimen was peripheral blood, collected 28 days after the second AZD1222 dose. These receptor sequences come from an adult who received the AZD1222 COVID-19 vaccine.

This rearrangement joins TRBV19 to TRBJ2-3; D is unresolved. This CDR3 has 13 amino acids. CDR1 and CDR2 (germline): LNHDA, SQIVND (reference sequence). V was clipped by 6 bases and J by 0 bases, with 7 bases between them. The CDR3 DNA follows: TGTGCCAGTAGAGGGCCGAGCACAGATACGCAGTATTTT. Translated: CASRGPSTDTQYF.

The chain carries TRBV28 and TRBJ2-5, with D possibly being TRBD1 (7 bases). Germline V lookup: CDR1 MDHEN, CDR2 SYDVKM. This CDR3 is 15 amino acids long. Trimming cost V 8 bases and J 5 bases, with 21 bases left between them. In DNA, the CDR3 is TGTGCCAGCCACAGGTCTCCAGGGGGGCCGGAGACCCAGTACTTC. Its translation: CASHRSPGGPETQYF.

CDR3 nucleotide sequence: TGTGCCAGCAGTGACGCAGGGCGGCGTGGCTACACCTTC. Its translation is CASSDAGRRGYTF. The chain uses TRBV25-1 and TRBJ1-2; TRBD1 is a possible D gene (5 bases). Germline V lookup: CDR1 MGHDK, CDR2 SYGVNS. The CDR3 is 13 amino acids. V was pared by 3 bases and J by 7 bases, with 12 bases between.

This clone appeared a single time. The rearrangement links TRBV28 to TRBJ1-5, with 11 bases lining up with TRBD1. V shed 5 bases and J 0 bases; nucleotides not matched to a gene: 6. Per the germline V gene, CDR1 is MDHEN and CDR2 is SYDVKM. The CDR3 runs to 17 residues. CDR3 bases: TGTGCCAGCAGTATCGGGACAGGGGGATATAGCAATCAGCCCCAGCATTTT. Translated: CASSIGTGGYSNQPQHF.

CDR3 coding DNA: TGCGCCAGCAGCCCGGGACGGAGTGGGCAGTACTTC. Residues: CASSPGRSGQYF. This chain uses TRBV5-1 with TRBJ2-7; D assignment may be TRBD1 or TRBD2 (5 bases each). CDR1 and CDR2 (germline): SGHRS, YFSETQ. CDR3 length: 12 residues. The germline V and J ends were trimmed by 4 bases and 9 bases, with 14 bases remaining between them. The entire variable domain, with the rest obtained from reference TRBV5-1 and TRBJ2-7, is as follows: KAGVTQTPRYLIKTRGQQVTLSCSPISGHRSVSWYQQTPGQGLQFLFEYFSETQRNKGNFPGRFSGRQFSNSRSEMNVSTLELGDSALYLCASSPGRSGQYFGPGTRLTVT.

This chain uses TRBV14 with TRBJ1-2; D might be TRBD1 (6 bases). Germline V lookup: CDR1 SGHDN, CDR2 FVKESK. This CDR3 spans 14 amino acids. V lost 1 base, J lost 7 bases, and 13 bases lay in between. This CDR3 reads CASSQAARGVGYTF. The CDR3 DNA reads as TGTGCCAGCAGCCAAGCGGCCAGGGGCGTTGGCTACACCTTC.

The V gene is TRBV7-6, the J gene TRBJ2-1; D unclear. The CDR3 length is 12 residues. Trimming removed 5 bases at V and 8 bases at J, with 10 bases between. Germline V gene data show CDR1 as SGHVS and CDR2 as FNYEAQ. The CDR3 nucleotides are TGTGCCAGCAGCCGACGTCGGGATGAGCAGTTCTTC. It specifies CASSRRRDEQFF.

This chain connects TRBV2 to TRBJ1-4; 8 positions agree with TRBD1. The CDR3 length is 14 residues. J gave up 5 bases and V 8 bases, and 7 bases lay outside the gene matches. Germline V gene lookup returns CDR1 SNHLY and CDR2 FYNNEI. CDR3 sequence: CASGGTGNNEKLFF. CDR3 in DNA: TGTGCCAGCGGAGGGACAGGCAACAATGAAAAACTGTTTTTT.

The CDR3 protein is CASSYGTLNTEAFF. In DNA form, the CDR3 reads TGTGCCAGCAGCTACGGGACCTTGAACACTGAAGCTTTCTTT. V gene TRBV6-5 combines with J gene TRBJ1-1, with D perhaps TRBD1 (5 bases). This CDR3 has 14 residues. Germline CDR1 and CDR2: MNHEY and SVGAGI. V lost 6 bases to trimming and J lost 0 bases, with 11 bases between them.

CDR3 DNA sequence: TGTGCCAGCAGTGACGTCGAGGGGTGTGGCTACACCTTC. It specifies CASSDVEGCGYTF. The rearrangement joins TRBV2 to TRBJ1-2, with D possibly TRBD1 on 5 matching bases. The CDR3 is made up of 13 amino acids. V was clipped by 3 bases and J by 7 bases, with 12 bases between them. Looked up from germline, CDR1 is SNHLY and CDR2 is FYNNEI. Using reference TRBV2 and TRBJ1-2 for the parts outside the CDR3, the full variable domain is EPEVTQTPSHQVTQMGQEVILRCVPISNHLYFYWYRQILGQKVEFLVSFYNNEISEKSEIFDDQFSVERPDGSNFTLKIRSTKLEDSAMYFCASSDVEGCGYTFGSGTRLTVV.

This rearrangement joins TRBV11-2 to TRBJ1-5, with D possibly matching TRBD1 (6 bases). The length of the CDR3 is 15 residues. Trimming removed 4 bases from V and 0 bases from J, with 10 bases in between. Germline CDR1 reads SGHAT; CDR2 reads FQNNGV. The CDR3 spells CASSSRGHSNQPQHF. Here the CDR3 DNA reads TGTGCCAGCAGCTCCAGGGGACATAGCAATCAGCCCCAGCATTTT.

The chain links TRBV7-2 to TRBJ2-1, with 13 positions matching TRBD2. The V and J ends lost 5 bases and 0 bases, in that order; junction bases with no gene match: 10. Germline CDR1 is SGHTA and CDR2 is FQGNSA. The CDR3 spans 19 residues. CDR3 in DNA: TGTGCCAGCAGCCCCACCCGCTGGACTAGCGGGGGCTCCTACAATGAGCAGTTCTTC. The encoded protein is CASSPTRWTSGGSYNEQFF.

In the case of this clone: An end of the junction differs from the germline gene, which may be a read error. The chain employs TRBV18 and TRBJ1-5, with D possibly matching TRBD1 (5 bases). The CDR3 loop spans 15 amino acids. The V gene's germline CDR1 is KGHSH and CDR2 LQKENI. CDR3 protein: CASSPPGTSYQPQHF. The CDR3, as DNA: TGTGCCAGCTCGCCACCTGGGACTTCCTATCAGCCCCAGCATTTT.

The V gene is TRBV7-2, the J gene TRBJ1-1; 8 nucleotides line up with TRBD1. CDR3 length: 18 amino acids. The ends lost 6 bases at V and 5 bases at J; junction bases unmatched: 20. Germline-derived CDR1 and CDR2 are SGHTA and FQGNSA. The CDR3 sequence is CASSSRWDRRRGRTEAFF. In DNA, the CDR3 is TGTGCCAGCAGTTCGCGTTGGGACAGGCGGAGGGGGCGGACTGAAGCTTTCTTT.

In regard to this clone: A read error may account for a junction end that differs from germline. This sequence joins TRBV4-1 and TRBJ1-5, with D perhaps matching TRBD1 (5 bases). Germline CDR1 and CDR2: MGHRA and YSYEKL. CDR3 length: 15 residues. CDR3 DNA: TGCGCCAGCAGCCCGGAAGGGACCCCCAATCAGCCCCAGCGTTTT. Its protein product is CASSPEGTPNQPQRF.

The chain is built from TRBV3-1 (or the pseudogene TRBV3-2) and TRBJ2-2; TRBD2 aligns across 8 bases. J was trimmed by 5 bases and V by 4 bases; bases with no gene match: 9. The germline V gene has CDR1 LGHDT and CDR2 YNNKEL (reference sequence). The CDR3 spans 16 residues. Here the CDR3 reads CASSRRGLAGTGELFF. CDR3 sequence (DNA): TGTGCCAGCAGCCGTAGAGGACTAGCTGGGACCGGGGAGCTGTTTTTT.

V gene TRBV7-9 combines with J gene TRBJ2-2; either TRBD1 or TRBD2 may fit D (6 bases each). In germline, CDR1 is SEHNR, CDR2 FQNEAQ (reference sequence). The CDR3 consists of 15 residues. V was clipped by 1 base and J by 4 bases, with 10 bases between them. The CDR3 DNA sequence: TGTGCCAGCAGCTTAGGGGGGGCCAGCACCGGGGAGCTGTTTTTT. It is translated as CASSLGGASTGELFF.

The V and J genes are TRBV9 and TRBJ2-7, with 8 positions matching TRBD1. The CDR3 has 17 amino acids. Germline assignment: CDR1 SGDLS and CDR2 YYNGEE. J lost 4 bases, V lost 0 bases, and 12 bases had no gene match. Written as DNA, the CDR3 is TGTGCCAGCAGCGTAGAGGCAGGGGGCGCGAATTTATACGAGCAGTACTTC. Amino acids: CASSVEAGGANLYEQYF.

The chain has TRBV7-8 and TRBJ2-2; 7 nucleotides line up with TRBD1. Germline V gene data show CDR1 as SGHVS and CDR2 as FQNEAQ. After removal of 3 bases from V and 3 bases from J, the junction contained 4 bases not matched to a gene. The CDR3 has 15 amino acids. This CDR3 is CASSFGTAYTGELFF. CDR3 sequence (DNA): TGTGCCAGCAGCTTCGGGACAGCCTACACCGGGGAGCTGTTTTTT.

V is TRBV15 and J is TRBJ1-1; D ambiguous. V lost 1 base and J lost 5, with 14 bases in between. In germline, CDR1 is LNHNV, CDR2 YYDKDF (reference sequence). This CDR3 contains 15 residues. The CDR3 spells CATSRVAVVRTEAFF. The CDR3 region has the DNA TGTGCCACCAGCAGAGTTGCAGTTGTACGGACTGAAGCTTTCTTT.